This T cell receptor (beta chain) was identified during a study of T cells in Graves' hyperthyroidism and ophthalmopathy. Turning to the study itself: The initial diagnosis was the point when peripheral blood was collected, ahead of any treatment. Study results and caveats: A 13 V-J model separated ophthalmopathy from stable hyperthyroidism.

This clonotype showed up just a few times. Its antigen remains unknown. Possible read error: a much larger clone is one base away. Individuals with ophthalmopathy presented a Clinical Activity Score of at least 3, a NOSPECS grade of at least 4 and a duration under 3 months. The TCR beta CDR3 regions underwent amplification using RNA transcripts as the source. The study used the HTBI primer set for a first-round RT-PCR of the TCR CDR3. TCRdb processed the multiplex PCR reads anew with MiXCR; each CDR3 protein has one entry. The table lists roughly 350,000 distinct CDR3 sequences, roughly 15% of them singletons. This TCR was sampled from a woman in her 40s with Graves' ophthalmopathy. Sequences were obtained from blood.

Written as DNA, the CDR3 is TGCAGCTTTGTTCTGCTCAATGAGCAGTTCTTC. Translation: CSFVLLNEQFF. V gene TRBV29-1 combines with J gene TRBJ2-1; D is ambiguous. The CDR3 consists of 11 residues. CDR1 and CDR2 from the germline V gene are SQVTM and ANQGSEA. With 8 bases removed from V and 6 bases from J, the gap between germline ends came to 11 bases.